These 9 T cell receptor beta chains originate from one sample sequenced in a study of technical replicates of blood from several donors. The repertoire was sequenced with immunoSEQ multiplex PCR; TCRdb's copy has only in-frame clones and lacks some. The sample holds 78,000 or so clones, 90% to 95% seen once. The sequencing sample was made of T cells isolated from PBMCs. These receptors all come from a human donor in good health. Some clones in this sample may be carry-over from other donors' samples.

This clone has just a few counts. The chain joins TRBV7-6 to TRBJ2-4; D might be TRBD2 (5 bases). Germline CDR1 SGHVS, CDR2 FNYEAQ. The V end lost 5 bases, the J end lost 0 bases, and 14 bases lay between the germline ends. The CDR3 is 16 amino acids. In nucleotides, the CDR3 is TGTGCCAGCAGCCCGCAAGAGCGGCTAGCCAAAAACATTCAGTACTTC. This translates into CASSPQERLAKNIQYF.

V is TRBV4-1 and J is TRBJ2-7, with 9 bases fitting TRBD1. The length of the CDR3 is 13 residues. Trimming removed 3 bases from V and 5 bases from J; junction bases left unmatched: 2. Germline loops: CDR1 MGHRA, CDR2 YSYEKL. The CDR3 sequence is CASSQGQGDEQYF. The CDR3 DNA sequence: TGCGCCAGCAGCCAGGGACAGGGCGACGAGCAGTACTTC.

CDR3 DNA: TGCAGCGTTGTCGCGGGGGCACTCTATGGCTACACCTTC. Translating it yields CSVVAGALYGYTF. The chain couples TRBV29-1 to TRBJ1-2; a possible D gene is TRBD1 (6 bases). Trimming took 4 bases from V and 4 from J, leaving 13 bases between them. The CDR3 spans 13 residues. The germline V gene has CDR1 SQVTM and CDR2 ANQGSEA.

The V gene is TRBV6-6, the J gene TRBJ1-1, with 8 bases matching TRBD1. The junction had 8 bases not matched to a gene; V was cut back by 5 bases and J by 3 bases. CDR1 and CDR2 from the germline V gene are MNHNY and SVGAGI (reference sequence). The CDR3 is 15 amino acids. The CDR3 region is CASSEDRAQDTEAFF. The CDR3 bases are TGTGCCAGCAGTGAGGACAGGGCGCAGGACACTGAAGCTTTCTTT.

The V and J genes are TRBV27 and TRBJ2-5, with D perhaps matching TRBD2 (5 bases). Germline V gene sequence: CDR1 MNHEY, CDR2 SMNVEV (reference sequence). The CDR3 loop spans 16 amino acids. Trimming took off 3 bases at V and 5 bases at J, with 19 bases between the two ends. The CDR3 spells CASSFSLVPGMETQYF. In DNA form, the CDR3 reads TGTGCCAGCAGTTTTTCCCTAGTCCCCGGGATGGAGACCCAGTACTTC.

This chain connects TRBV4-2 to TRBJ2-7, with D uncertain. The germline CDR1 and CDR2 sequences are LGHNA and YNFKEQ. V gave up 4 bases and J gave up 0 bases, with 10 bases separating them. The CDR3 covers 14 residues. CDR3 sequence: CASSRKESSYEQYF. The CDR3 DNA is TGTGCCAGCAGCCGGAAGGAGTCCTCCTACGAGCAGTACTTC.

This chain connects TRBV5-8 to TRBJ1-2; 7 bases match TRBD1. The J segment lost 1 base and the V segment lost 1 base, leaving 7 bases of the junction unmatched. CDR1 SGHTS and CDR2 YDEGEE come from the germline V gene. The CDR3 is made up of 16 amino acids. The CDR3 is CASSLTFGTVNYGYTF. As DNA, the CDR3 is TGTGCCAGCAGCTTGACGTTCGGGACAGTTAACTATGGCTACACCTTC.

The gene calls are TRBV4-2 and TRBJ2-1; 9 bases fit TRBD1. The CDR3 extends over 19 amino acids. V dropped 4 bases and J dropped 3; count of bases not matched to a gene: 16. CDR1 and CDR2 from the germline V gene are LGHNA and YNFKEQ. The CDR3 DNA sequence: TGTGCCAGCAGCCCCGGATCTACCCTTGGACAGGGGAGCTACAATGAGCAGTTCTTC. Its protein is CASSPGSTLGQGSYNEQFF.

The chain carries TRBV28 and TRBJ1-4, with D possibly TRBD1 on 5 matching bases. Germline V gene sequence: CDR1 MDHEN, CDR2 SYDVKM. V was clipped by 3 bases and J by 3 bases, with 11 bases between them. CDR3 length equals 15 residues. CDR3 loop: CASSFGGPSNEKLFF. CDR3 DNA: TGTGCCAGCAGTTTCGGGGGACCGTCTAATGAAAAACTGTTTTTT.